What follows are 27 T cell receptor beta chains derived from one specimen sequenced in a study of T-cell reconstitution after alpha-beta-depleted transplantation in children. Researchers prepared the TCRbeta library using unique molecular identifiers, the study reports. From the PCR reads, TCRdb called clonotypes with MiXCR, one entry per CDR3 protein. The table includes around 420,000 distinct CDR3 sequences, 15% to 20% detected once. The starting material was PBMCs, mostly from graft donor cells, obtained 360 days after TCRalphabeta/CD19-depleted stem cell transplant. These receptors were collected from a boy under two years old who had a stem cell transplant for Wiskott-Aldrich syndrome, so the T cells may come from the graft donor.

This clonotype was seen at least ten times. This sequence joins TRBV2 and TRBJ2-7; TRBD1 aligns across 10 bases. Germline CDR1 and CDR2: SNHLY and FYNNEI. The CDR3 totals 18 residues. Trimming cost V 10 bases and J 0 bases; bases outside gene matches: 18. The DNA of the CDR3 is TGTGCCACTATACCGTGGGGACAGGGGTTGGGGGCCTCCTACGAGCAGTACTTC. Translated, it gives CATIPWGQGLGASYEQYF.

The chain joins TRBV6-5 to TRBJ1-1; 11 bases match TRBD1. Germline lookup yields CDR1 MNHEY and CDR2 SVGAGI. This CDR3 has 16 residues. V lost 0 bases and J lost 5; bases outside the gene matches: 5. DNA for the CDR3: TGTGCCAGCAGTTACTCGGGACAGGGGGTTAGTACTGAAGCTTTCTTT. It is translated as CASSYSGQGVSTEAFF.

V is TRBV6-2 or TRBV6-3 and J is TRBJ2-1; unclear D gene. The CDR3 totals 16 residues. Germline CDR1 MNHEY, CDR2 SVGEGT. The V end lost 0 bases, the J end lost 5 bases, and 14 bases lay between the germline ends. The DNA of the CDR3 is TGTGCCAGCAGTTACTCGAGTGGCATAGGAAACAATGAGCAGTTCTTC. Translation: CASSYSSGIGNNEQFF.

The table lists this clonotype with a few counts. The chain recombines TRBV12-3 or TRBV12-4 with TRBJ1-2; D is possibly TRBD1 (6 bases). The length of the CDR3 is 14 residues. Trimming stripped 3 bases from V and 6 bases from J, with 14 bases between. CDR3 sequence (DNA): TGTGCCAGCAGTTTTGGCAACAGGGAGAATGGCTACACCTTC. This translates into CASSFGNRENGYTF.

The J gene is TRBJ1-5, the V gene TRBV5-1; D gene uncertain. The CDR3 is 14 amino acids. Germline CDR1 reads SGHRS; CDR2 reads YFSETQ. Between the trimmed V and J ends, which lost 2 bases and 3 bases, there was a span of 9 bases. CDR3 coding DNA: TGCGCCAGCAGCTTCGGAGGTGTCAATCAGCCCCAGCATTTT. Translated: CASSFGGVNQPQHF.

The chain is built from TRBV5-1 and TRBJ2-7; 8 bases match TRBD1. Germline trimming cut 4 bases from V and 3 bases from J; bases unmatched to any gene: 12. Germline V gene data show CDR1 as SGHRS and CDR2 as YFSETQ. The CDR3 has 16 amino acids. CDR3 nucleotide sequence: TGCGCCAGCAGCCCAAACAGGGGGTTTTCTGTCTACGAGCAGTACTTC. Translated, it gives CASSPNRGFSVYEQYF.

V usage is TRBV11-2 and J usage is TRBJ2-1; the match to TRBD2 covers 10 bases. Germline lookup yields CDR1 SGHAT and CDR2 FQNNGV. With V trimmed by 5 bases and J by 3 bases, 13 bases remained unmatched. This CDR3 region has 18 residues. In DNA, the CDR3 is TGTGCCAGCAGCCCCGAGCCCCGGCTAGCGGGAGTCTACAATGAGCAGTTCTTC. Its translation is CASSPEPRLAGVYNEQFF. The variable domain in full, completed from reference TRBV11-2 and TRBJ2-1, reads EAGVAQSPRYKIIEKRQSVAFWCNPISGHATLYWYQQILGQGPKLLIQFQNNGVVDDSQLPKDRFSAERLKGVDSTLKIQPAKLEDSAVYLCASSPEPRLAGVYNEQFFGPGTRLTVL.

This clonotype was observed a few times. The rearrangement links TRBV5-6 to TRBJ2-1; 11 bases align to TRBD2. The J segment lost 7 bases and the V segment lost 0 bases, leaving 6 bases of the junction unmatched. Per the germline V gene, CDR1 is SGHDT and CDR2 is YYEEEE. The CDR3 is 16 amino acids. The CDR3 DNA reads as TGTGCCAGCAGCTTGGTAGCGGGAGGGCCGGGGAATGAGCAGTTCTTC. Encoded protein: CASSLVAGGPGNEQFF. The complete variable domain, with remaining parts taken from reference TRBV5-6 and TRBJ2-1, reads DAGVTQSPTHLIKTRGQQVTLRCSPKSGHDTVSWYQQALGQGPQFIFQYYEEEERQRGNFPDRFSGHQFPNYSSELNVNALLLGDSALYLCASSLVAGGPGNEQFFGPGTRLTVL.

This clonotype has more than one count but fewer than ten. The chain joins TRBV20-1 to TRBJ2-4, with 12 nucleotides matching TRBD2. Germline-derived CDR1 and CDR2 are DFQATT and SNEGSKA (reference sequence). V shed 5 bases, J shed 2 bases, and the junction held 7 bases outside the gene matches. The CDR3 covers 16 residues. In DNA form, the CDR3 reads TGCAGTGCTCCCCGACTAGCGGGAGTTACCAAAAACATTCAGTACTTC. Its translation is CSAPRLAGVTKNIQYF.

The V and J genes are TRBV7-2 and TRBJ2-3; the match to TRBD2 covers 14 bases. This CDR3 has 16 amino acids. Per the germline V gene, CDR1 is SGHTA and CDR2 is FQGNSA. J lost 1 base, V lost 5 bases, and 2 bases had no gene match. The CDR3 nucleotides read TGTGCCAGCAGCGCGGGACTAGCGGGAGGCACAGATACGCAGTATTTT. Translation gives CASSAGLAGGTDTQYF.

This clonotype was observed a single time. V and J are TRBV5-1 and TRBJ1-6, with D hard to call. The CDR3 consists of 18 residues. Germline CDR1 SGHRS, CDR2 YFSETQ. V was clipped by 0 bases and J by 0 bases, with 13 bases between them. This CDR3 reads CASSLVGVDSSYNSPLHF. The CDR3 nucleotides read TGCGCCAGCAGCTTGGTCGGGGTTGATAGCTCCTATAATTCACCCCTCCACTTT.

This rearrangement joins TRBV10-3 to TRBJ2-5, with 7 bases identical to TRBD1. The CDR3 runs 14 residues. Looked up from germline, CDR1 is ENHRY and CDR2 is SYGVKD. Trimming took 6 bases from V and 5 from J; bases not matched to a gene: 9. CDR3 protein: CAIRQTGNGETQYF. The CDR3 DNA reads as TGTGCCATCAGGCAGACAGGGAATGGGGAGACCCAGTACTTC.

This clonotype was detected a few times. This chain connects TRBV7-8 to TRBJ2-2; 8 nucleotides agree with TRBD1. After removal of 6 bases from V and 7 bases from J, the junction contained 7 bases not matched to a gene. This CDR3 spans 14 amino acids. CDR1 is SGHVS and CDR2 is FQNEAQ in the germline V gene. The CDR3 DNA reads TGTGCCAGCAGAGCCGGACAGGGAGTCGGGGAGCTGTTTTTT. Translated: CASRAGQGVGELFF.

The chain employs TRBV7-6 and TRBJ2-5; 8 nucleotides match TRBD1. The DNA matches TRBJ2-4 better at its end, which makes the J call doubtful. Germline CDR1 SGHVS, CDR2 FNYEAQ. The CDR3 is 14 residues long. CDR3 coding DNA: TGTGCCAGCAGCTTAGCCTGGGACAGGCCCATTCAGTACTTC. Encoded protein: CASSLAWDRPIQYF.

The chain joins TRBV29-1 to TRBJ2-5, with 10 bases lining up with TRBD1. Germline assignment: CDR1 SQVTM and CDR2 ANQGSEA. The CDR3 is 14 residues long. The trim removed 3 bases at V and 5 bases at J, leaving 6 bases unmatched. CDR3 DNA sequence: TGCAGCGTTGACGGGACAGGGGTGCGGGAGACCCAGTACTTC. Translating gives CSVDGTGVRETQYF.

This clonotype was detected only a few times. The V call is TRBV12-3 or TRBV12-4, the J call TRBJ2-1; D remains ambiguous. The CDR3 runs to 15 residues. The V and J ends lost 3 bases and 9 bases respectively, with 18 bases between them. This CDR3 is CASSFDDRAWVEQFF. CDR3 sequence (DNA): TGTGCCAGCAGTTTCGATGACCGAGCATGGGTTGAGCAGTTCTTC.

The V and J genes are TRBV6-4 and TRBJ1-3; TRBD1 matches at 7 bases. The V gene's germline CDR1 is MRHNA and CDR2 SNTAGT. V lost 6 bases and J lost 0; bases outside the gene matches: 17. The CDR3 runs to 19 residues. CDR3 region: CASRASRQGLLYSGNTIYF. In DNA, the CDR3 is TGTGCCAGCAGGGCTTCGAGACAGGGACTCTTATACTCTGGAAACACCATATATTTT.

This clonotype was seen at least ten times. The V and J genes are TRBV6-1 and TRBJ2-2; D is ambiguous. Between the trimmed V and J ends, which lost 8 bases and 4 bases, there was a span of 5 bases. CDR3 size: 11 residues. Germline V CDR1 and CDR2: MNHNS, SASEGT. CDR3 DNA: TGTGCCAGCGTGCGCACCGGGGAGCTGTTTTTT. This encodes CASVRTGELFF.

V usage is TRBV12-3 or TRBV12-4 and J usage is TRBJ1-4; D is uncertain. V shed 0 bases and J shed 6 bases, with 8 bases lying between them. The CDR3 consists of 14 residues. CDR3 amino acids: CASSLANGHEKLFF. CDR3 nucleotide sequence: TGTGCCAGCAGTTTAGCGAATGGGCATGAAAAACTGTTTTTT.

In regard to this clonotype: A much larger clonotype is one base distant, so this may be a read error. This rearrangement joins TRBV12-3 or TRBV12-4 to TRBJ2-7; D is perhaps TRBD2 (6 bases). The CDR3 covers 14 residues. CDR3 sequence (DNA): TGTGCCAGCAGCCCCCCGACGGTGGACTACGGGCAGTACTTC. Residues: CASSPPTVDYGQYF.

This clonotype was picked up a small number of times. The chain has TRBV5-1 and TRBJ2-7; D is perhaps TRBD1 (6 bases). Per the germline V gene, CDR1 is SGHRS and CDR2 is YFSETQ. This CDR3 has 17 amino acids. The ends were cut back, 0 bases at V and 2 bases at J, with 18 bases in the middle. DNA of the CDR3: TGCGCCAGCAGCTTGGGGGGCTACAGGGATACCACCTACGAGCAGTACTTC. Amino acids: CASSLGGYRDTTYEQYF.

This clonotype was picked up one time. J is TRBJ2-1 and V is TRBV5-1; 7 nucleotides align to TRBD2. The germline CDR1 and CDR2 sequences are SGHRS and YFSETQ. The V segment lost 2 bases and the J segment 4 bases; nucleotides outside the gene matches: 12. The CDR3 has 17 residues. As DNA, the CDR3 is TGCGCCAGCAGCTTCGGGGAGTGGCGGGGGATATACAATGAGCAGTTCTTC. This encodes CASSFGEWRGIYNEQFF.

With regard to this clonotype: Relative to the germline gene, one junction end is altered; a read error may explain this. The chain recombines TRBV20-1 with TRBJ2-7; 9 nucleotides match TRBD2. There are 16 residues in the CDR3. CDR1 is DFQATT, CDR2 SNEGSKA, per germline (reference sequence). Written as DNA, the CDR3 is TGCAGTGTTAGAGATCGGCGACTAGCGGACCCCTACGAGCAGTACTTC. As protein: CSVRDRRLADPYEQYF.

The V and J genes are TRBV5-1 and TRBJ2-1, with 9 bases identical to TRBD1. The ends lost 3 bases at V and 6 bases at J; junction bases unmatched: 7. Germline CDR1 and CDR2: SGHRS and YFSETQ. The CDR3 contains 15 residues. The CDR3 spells CASSYDRGTINEQFF. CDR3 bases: TGCGCCAGCAGCTACGACAGGGGGACCATCAATGAGCAGTTCTTC.

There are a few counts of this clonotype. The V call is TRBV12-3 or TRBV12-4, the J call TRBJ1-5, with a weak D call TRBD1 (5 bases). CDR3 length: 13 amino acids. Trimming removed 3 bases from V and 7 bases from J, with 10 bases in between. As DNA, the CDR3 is TGTGCCAGCAGTTTGCTAGGGGTACAGCCCCAGCATTTT. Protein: CASSLLGVQPQHF.

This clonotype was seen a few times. DNA for the CDR3: TGTGCCAGCAGCTTGAACAGGGAGAACACTGAAGCTTTCTTT. Residues: CASSLNRENTEAFF. The rearrangement joins TRBV5-6 to TRBJ1-1; D perhaps matches TRBD1 (6 bases). The CDR3 sequence is 14 residues long. Trimming removed 1 base from V and 1 base from J, with 8 bases in between. Germline CDR1 reads SGHDT; CDR2 reads YYEEEE. Supplemented by reference TRBV5-6 and TRBJ1-1, the full variable domain reads DAGVTQSPTHLIKTRGQQVTLRCSPKSGHDTVSWYQQALGQGPQFIFQYYEEEERQRGNFPDRFSGHQFPNYSSELNVNALLLGDSALYLCASSLNRENTEAFFGQGTRLTVV.

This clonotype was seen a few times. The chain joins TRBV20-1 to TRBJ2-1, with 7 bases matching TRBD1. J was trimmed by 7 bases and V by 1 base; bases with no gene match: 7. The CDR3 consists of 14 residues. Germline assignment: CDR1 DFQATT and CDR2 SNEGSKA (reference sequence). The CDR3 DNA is TGCAGTGCTAGAGGACAGGGTAATTGGAATGAGCAGTTCTTC. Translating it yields CSARGQGNWNEQFF.